These T cell receptor beta chains were read from a single sample in a study of graft-versus-host responses after intestinal transplantation. Method: immunoSEQ multiplex PCR; TCRdb's copy keeps in-frame clones and lacks some. The repertoire includes about 85,000 clones, less than 95% of them detected once, and about 8% sits in the top ten. Antigen specificity for these receptors is unknown. Specimen: unstimulated CD8+ T cells sorted from spleen or lymph node cells, collected before transplant. These receptors all stem from a human donor who was the organ donor for an intestinal transplant. CDR3s include the opening cysteine and the closing phenylalanine or tryptophan. D genes are given only for firm matches. Some rows mark clone size as missing; the rest say once, few, many or name a class of expanded clone.

d_gene	len	v_gene	abundance	j_gene	CDR3aa	CDR3nt
.	15	TRBV5-1	.	TRBJ2-7	CASSLEPAPSYEQYF	TGCGCCAGCAGCTTGGAGCCAGCCCCCTCCTACGAGCAGTACTTC
.	18	TRBV13	.	TRBJ1-1	CASTTEVPDSLMNTEAFF	TGTGCCAGCACCACAGAGGTCCCGGACAGTTTGATGAACACTGAAGCTTTCTTT
.	15	TRBV6-5	.	TRBJ1-4	CASSVGRAANEKLFF	TGTGCCAGCAGTGTAGGGAGGGCAGCTAATGAAAAACTGTTTTTT
.	13	TRBV6-5	once	TRBJ2-1	CASRLGEYNEQFF	TGTGCCAGCAGACTGGGCGAGTACAATGAGCAGTTCTTC
TRBD2	15	TRBV27	.	TRBJ2-5	CASSDTGGMQETQYF	TGTGCCAGCAGCGATACGGGGGGTATGCAAGAGACCCAGTACTTC
TRBD1	13	TRBV11-3	once	TRBJ2-3	CASTPRGLDTQYF	TGTGCCAGCACCCCCAGGGGGTTAGATACGCAGTATTTT
TRBD2	15	TRBV7-6	.	TRBJ2-3	CASSLERERTDTQYF	TGTGCCAGCAGCTTAGAGCGGGAGCGGACAGATACGCAGTATTTT
.	13	TRBV27	.	TRBJ2-3	CASSLVSPDTQYF	TGTGCCAGCAGTTTAGTTTCCCCAGATACGCAGTATTTT
.	14	TRBV6-5	.	TRBJ2-1	CASTGRGHYNEQFF	TGTGCCAGCACGGGGCGGGGGCACTACAATGAGCAGTTCTTC
.	13	TRBV7-9	.	TRBJ2-7	CASKQGSSYEQYF	TGTGCCAGCAAGCAGGGATCCTCCTACGAGCAGTACTTC
.	12	TRBV6-5	.	TRBJ2-1	CASSHDPGEQLF	TGTGCCAGCAGTCACGACCCGGGTGAGCAGCTCTTC
TRBD2	14	TRBV27	.	TRBJ2-7	CASSLLADSYEQYF	TGTGCCAGCAGTCTACTAGCGGACTCCTACGAGCAGTACTTC
.	12	TRBV4-1	.	TRBJ2-1	CASSQTGTLQFF	TGCGCCAGCAGCCAAACAGGGACACTGCAGTTCTTC
.	14	TRBV5-8	.	TRBJ2-3	CASSPGHSTDTQYF	TGTGCCAGCAGCCCGGGACACAGCACAGATACGCAGTATTTT
.	12	TRBV7-2	.	TRBJ2-1	CASSLGFNEQFF	TGTGCCAGCAGCTTAGGGTTCAATGAGCAGTTCTTC
.	17	TRBV7-9	.	TRBJ1-2	CASSLGGKHTGARGYTF	TGTGCCAGCAGCTTAGGCGGAAAACATACAGGCGCCAGAGGCTACACCTTC
.	14	TRBV5-1	once	TRBJ2-3	CASSLVGYTDTQYF	TGCGCCAGCAGCTTGGTTGGGTATACGGATACGCAGTATTTT
.	16	TRBV4-1	.	TRBJ1-5	CASSQDGSASNQPQHF	TGCGCCAGCAGCCAAGACGGGTCAGCTAGCAATCAGCCCCAGCATTTT
TRBD1	14	TRBV7-8	few	TRBJ2-7	CASSYWDRWDEQYF	TGTGCCAGCAGCTATTGGGACAGGTGGGACGAGCAGTACTTC
.	13	TRBV5-1	.	TRBJ1-2	CASSLESDYGYTF	TGCGCCAGCAGCTTGGAGTCAGACTATGGCTACACCTTC
.	12	TRBV5-6	.	TRBJ2-1	CASSLVAIEQFF	TGTGCCAGCAGCTTGGTAGCGATTGAGCAGTTCTTC
.	15	TRBV10-3	.	TRBJ2-7	CAISDAGQTNYEQYF	TGTGCCATCAGTGACGCTGGACAGACTAACTACGAGCAGTACTTC
TRBD1	15	TRBV6-5	.	TRBJ1-2	CASSYSPGTGYGYTF	TGTGCCAGCAGTTACTCGCCCGGGACAGGGTATGGCTACACCTTC
TRBD1	14	TRBV18	.	TRBJ2-7	CASTDRDRAYEQYF	TGTGCCAGCACCGACCGGGACAGGGCCTACGAGCAGTACTTC
.	16	TRBV19	once	TRBJ1-1	CASSAYRVPLDTEAFF	TGTGCCAGTAGTGCGTACAGGGTACCTTTGGACACTGAAGCTTTCTTT
TRBD1	16	TRBV6-5	.	TRBJ1-3	CASSYSTGGEGNTIYF	TGTGCCAGCAGTTACTCGACAGGGGGCGAGGGAAACACCATATATTTT
TRBD2	16	TRBV9	.	TRBJ2-3	CASSASGSTSTDTQYF	TGTGCCAGCAGCGCAAGCGGGAGTACTAGCACAGATACGCAGTATTTT
.	14	TRBV29-1	.	TRBJ2-3	CSVVGTPSTDTQYF	TGCAGCGTTGTCGGGACCCCTAGCACAGATACGCAGTATTTT
.	15	TRBV9	.	TRBJ2-5	CASSVGAGTQETQYF	TGTGCCAGCAGCGTAGGGGCGGGCACCCAAGAGACCCAGTACTTC
.	13	TRBV7-9	.	TRBJ1-2	CASSLAQGMGYTF	TGTGCCAGCAGCTTAGCGCAGGGAATGGGCTACACCTTC
TRBD1	14	TRBV25-1	.	TRBJ1-1	CASSVTGGNTEAFF	TGTGCCAGCAGTGTCACAGGGGGGAACACTGAAGCTTTCTTT
TRBD2	15	TRBV9	.	TRBJ2-5	CASSRGGLPQETQYF	TGTGCCAGCAGTCGGGGGGGACTACCTCAAGAGACCCAGTACTTC
.	18	TRBV7-6	.	TRBJ1-2	CASSLLPASFFVHYGYTF	TGTGCCAGCAGCTTACTCCCTGCGTCATTTTTCGTTCACTATGGCTACACCTTC
.	13	TRBV7-4	.	TRBJ1-1	CASTGPRTTEAFF	TGTGCCAGCACCGGCCCCCGCACCACTGAAGCTTTCTTT
.	17	TRBV21-1	.	TRBJ1-6	CASSKEPSSSYNSPLHF	TGTGCCAGCAGCAAAGAACCCTCAAGCTCCTATAATTCACCCCTCCACTTT
TRBD2	15	TRBV19	.	TRBJ2-1	CASSITSGPYNEQFF	TGTGCCAGTAGTATAACTAGCGGCCCCTACAATGAGCAGTTCTTC
.	16	TRBV9	.	TRBJ1-1	CASSPTRTAANTEAFF	TGTGCCAGCAGCCCGACACGGACGGCTGCTAACACTGAAGCTTTCTTT
.	14	TRBV5-1	once	TRBJ2-2	CASSLTGNTGELFF	TGCGCCAGCAGCCTGACTGGGAACACCGGGGAGCTGTTTTTT
TRBD1	14	TRBV5-1	.	TRBJ1-2	CASSFGQESYGYTF	TGCGCCAGCAGCTTTGGACAGGAGAGCTATGGCTACACCTTC
.	12	TRBV7-2	.	TRBJ2-5	CASSSWQETQYF	TGTGCCAGCAGCTCCTGGCAAGAGACCCAGTACTTC
.	13	TRBV4-1	.	TRBJ2-7	CASSLAPEYEQYF	TGCGCCAGCAGCCTCGCACCCGAGTACGAGCAGTACTTC
TRBD1	15	TRBV7-9	.	TRBJ1-6	CASRGGTAGNSPLHF	TGTGCCAGCAGAGGGGGGACAGCCGGTAATTCACCCCTCCACTTT
.	13	TRBV7-9	few	TRBJ2-7	CASSSYLSYEQYF	TGTGCCAGCAGCTCCTACTTATCCTACGAGCAGTACTTC
TRBD1	16	TRBV9	.	TRBJ2-2	CASSGDRGEDHGELFF	TGTGCCAGCAGCGGGGACAGGGGGGAGGATCACGGGGAGCTGTTTTTT
.	11	TRBV7-9	.	TRBJ2-1	CARGPVNEQFF	TGTGCCCGGGGTCCGGTCAATGAGCAGTTCTTC
TRBD1	16	TRBV30	.	TRBJ1-4	CAWSSGTGITNEKLFF	TGTGCCTGGAGTTCCGGGACAGGGATCACTAATGAAAAACTGTTTTTT
.	16	TRBV29-1	.	TRBJ1-1	CSVEAGVSAWNTEAFF	TGCAGCGTTGAGGCAGGGGTGAGTGCGTGGAACACTGAAGCTTTCTTT
TRBD2	17	TRBV4-1	.	TRBJ2-1	CASSLDPPGLARHEQFF	TGCGCCAGCAGCCTAGACCCCCCGGGACTAGCGAGACATGAGCAGTTCTTC
.	13	TRBV29-1	.	TRBJ1-1	CSVEEVIETEAFF	TGCAGCGTTGAAGAGGTTATCGAGACTGAAGCTTTCTTT
TRBD1	14	TRBV11-2	once	TRBJ1-2	CASSGPTGEWGYTF	TGTGCCAGCAGCGGGCCGACAGGGGAATGGGGCTACACCTTC
.	13	TRBV7-9	.	TRBJ2-3	CASSLALVDTQYF	TGTGCCAGCAGCTTAGCTTTGGTAGATACGCAGTATTTT
TRBD1	15	TRBV9	.	TRBJ1-4	CASSSKRDRGEKLFF	TGTGCCAGCAGCTCGAAGAGGGACAGGGGTGAAAAACTGTTTTTT
TRBD1	14	TRBV7-8	.	TRBJ1-1	CASSWDSYTTEAFF	TGTGCCAGCAGTTGGGACAGCTATACCACTGAAGCTTTCTTT
.	12	TRBV19	.	TRBJ1-6	CASRPLNSPLHF	TGTGCCAGTAGGCCGCTTAATTCACCCCTCCACTTT